These T cell receptor beta chains were read from a single sample in a study of graft-versus-host responses after intestinal transplantation. Sequencing used immunoSEQ multiplex PCR; TCRdb keeps in-frame clones, though not all of them. The data contain approximately 78,000 clones, roughly 91% of them singletons. These receptors have no known antigen. This specimen consisted of unstimulated CD8+ T cells sorted from spleen or lymph node cells, obtained before transplant. The receptors shown here come from a human donor who was the organ donor for an intestinal transplant. Each CDR3 is given with its conserved first and last residue. Each record gives: J gene, clone size, V gene, D gene, CDR3 DNA, CDR3 protein. The D gene is left open where the match is weak. Expanded clones are given a class, and other clones once, few, many or no size at all.

J gene: TRBJ1-1
clone size: -
V gene: TRBV30
D gene: -
CDR3 DNA: TGTGCCTGGAACTTTTGGGGAAAGTTAGGGACTGAAGCTTTCTTT
CDR3 protein: CAWNFWGKLGTEAFF

J gene: TRBJ2-7
clone size: -
V gene: TRBV4-1
D gene: -
CDR3 DNA: TGCGCCAGCAGCCAAAGTCTCAGGACAGATATTCGTGAGCAGTACTTC
CDR3 protein: CASSQSLRTDIREQYF

J gene: TRBJ1-5
clone size: -
V gene: TRBV6-6
D gene: TRBD1
CDR3 DNA: TGTGCCAGCAGTGACGGGACAGCCTATCAGCCCCAGCATTTT
CDR3 protein: CASSDGTAYQPQHF

J gene: TRBJ1-1
clone size: once
V gene: TRBV5-5
D gene: -
CDR3 DNA: TGTGCCAGCAGCTTGGCCCCCTCCTGGACCACTGAAGCTTTCTTT
CDR3 protein: CASSLAPSWTTEAFF

J gene: TRBJ1-2
clone size: few
V gene: TRBV30
D gene: -
CDR3 DNA: TGTGCCTGGAGTGATGACCGTCTAATCTATGGCTACACCTTC
CDR3 protein: CAWSDDRLIYGYTF

J gene: TRBJ2-5
clone size: -
V gene: TRBV2
D gene: -
CDR3 DNA: TGTGCCAGCACGCGCCTCCAAGAGACCCAGTACTTC
CDR3 protein: CASTRLQETQYF

J gene: TRBJ2-3
clone size: -
V gene: TRBV6-4
D gene: TRBD2
CDR3 DNA: TGTGCCAGCAGAAGGACTAGCGGCCCCACAGATACGCAGTATTTT
CDR3 protein: CASRRTSGPTDTQYF

J gene: TRBJ2-4
clone size: -
V gene: TRBV2
D gene: -
CDR3 DNA: TGTGCCAGCAGTGGAGGAGACGGAGAAAACATTCAGTACTTC
CDR3 protein: CASSGGDGENIQYF

J gene: TRBJ1-1
clone size: -
V gene: TRBV10-1
D gene: TRBD1
CDR3 DNA: TGCGCCAGCAGTGACGGGACAGGGGGCAACACTGAAGCTTTCTTT
CDR3 protein: CASSDGTGGNTEAFF

J gene: TRBJ2-7
clone size: -
V gene: TRBV19
D gene: TRBD2
CDR3 DNA: TGTGCCAGTAGTATCCCAGCAGCGGGGGTCTACGAGCAGTACTTC
CDR3 protein: CASSIPAAGVYEQYF

J gene: TRBJ1-2
clone size: -
V gene: TRBV28
D gene: -
CDR3 DNA: TGTGCCAAACGGAGGGAAACCCTACGCCGCTATGGCTACACCTTC
CDR3 protein: CAKRRETLRRYGYTF

J gene: TRBJ2-1
clone size: -
V gene: TRBV4-1
D gene: -
CDR3 DNA: TGCGCCAGCAGCCAGGCGAACAGGGAAGCGAATGAGCAGTTCTTC
CDR3 protein: CASSQANREANEQFF

J gene: TRBJ2-7
clone size: -
V gene: TRBV5-1
D gene: -
CDR3 DNA: TGCGCCAGCAGCTGGGGACCGAGCTACGAGCAGTACTTC
CDR3 protein: CASSWGPSYEQYF

J gene: TRBJ2-7
clone size: -
V gene: TRBV20-1
D gene: -
CDR3 DNA: TGCAGTGCTCCCCGCGGCTACGAGCAGTACTTC
CDR3 protein: CSAPRGYEQYF

J gene: TRBJ1-1
clone size: -
V gene: TRBV19
D gene: -
CDR3 DNA: TGTGCCAGTAGTTTCCGAGGGGAGGGCACTGAAGCTTTCTTT
CDR3 protein: CASSFRGEGTEAFF

J gene: TRBJ1-2
clone size: -
V gene: TRBV28
D gene: TRBD1
CDR3 DNA: TGTGCCAGCAGTGGACTCCTGGACAGGGGCGATGGCTACACCTTC
CDR3 protein: CASSGLLDRGDGYTF

J gene: TRBJ2-1
clone size: -
V gene: TRBV4-2
D gene: -
CDR3 DNA: TGTGCCAGCAGCCCCGGGTTTGCCTCCTACAATGAGCAGTTCTTC
CDR3 protein: CASSPGFASYNEQFF

J gene: TRBJ1-4
clone size: -
V gene: TRBV30
D gene: TRBD1
CDR3 DNA: TGTGCCTGGAGTGCTTACCTGGGACAGACGAATGAAAAACTGTTTTTT
CDR3 protein: CAWSAYLGQTNEKLFF

J gene: TRBJ2-6
clone size: once
V gene: TRBV4-2
D gene: -
CDR3 DNA: TGTGCCAGCAGCCAATGGCTTAGGGCTGGGGCCAACGTCCTGACTTTC
CDR3 protein: CASSQWLRAGANVLTF

J gene: TRBJ2-1
clone size: -
V gene: TRBV18
D gene: -
CDR3 DNA: TGTGCCAGCTCACCATCCTTCGGCGTCTTGTACAATGAGCAGTTCTTC
CDR3 protein: CASSPSFGVLYNEQFF

J gene: TRBJ2-7
clone size: once
V gene: TRBV25-1
D gene: -
CDR3 DNA: TGTGCCAGCAGTAACAACGATTTGGGGGACTACGAGCAGTACTTC
CDR3 protein: CASSNNDLGDYEQYF

J gene: TRBJ1-2
clone size: -
V gene: TRBV27
D gene: TRBD1
CDR3 DNA: TGTGCCAGCAGTCCTCACGACAGGGATTTGTGGTATGGCTACACCTTC
CDR3 protein: CASSPHDRDLWYGYTF

J gene: TRBJ1-1
clone size: -
V gene: TRBV6-5
D gene: -
CDR3 DNA: TGTGCCAGCAGTCTAACTATGGGATCCCCTGAAGCTTTCTTT
CDR3 protein: CASSLTMGSPEAFF

J gene: TRBJ1-5
clone size: -
V gene: TRBV6-5
D gene: -
CDR3 DNA: TGTGCCAGCAGGAGGGATAGCAATCAGCCCCAGCATTTT
CDR3 protein: CASRRDSNQPQHF

J gene: TRBJ2-1
clone size: -
V gene: TRBV30
D gene: -
CDR3 DNA: TGTGCCTGGAGTGTGAAGGGGGGTTGGGAGCAGTTCTTC
CDR3 protein: CAWSVKGGWEQFF

J gene: TRBJ2-3
clone size: -
V gene: TRBV9
D gene: -
CDR3 DNA: TGTGCCAGCAGCCCGAAAGGGCTCTGGGGGCGCACAGATACGCAGTATTTT
CDR3 protein: CASSPKGLWGRTDTQYF

J gene: TRBJ2-1
clone size: -
V gene: TRBV28
D gene: -
CDR3 DNA: TGTGCCAGCAGTTTCCGCATGGTTACAGGGATCTACAATGAGCAGTTCTTC
CDR3 protein: CASSFRMVTGIYNEQFF

J gene: TRBJ1-5
clone size: -
V gene: TRBV19
D gene: -
CDR3 DNA: TGTGCCAGTAGCCCTCTAGGGTTCTATCAGCCCCAGCATTTT
CDR3 protein: CASSPLGFYQPQHF

J gene: TRBJ2-7
clone size: -
V gene: TRBV30
D gene: TRBD1
CDR3 DNA: TGTGCCTGGAATAACAGGGGCTACGAGCAGTACTTC
CDR3 protein: CAWNNRGYEQYF

J gene: TRBJ2-2
clone size: few
V gene: TRBV5-4
D gene: -
CDR3 DNA: TGTGCCAGCAGCTTCTGGGGGTCGAACACCGGGGAGCTGTTTTTT
CDR3 protein: CASSFWGSNTGELFF

J gene: TRBJ1-1
clone size: -
V gene: TRBV6-5
D gene: -
CDR3 DNA: TGTGCCAGCAGTTCTTTCGTAGGGACTGAAGCTTTCTTT
CDR3 protein: CASSSFVGTEAFF

J gene: TRBJ1-2
clone size: -
V gene: TRBV5-6
D gene: -
CDR3 DNA: TGTGCCAGCAGCCCCGGGCGCGGCAGGCTGCATGGCTACACCTTC
CDR3 protein: CASSPGRGRLHGYTF

J gene: TRBJ2-7
clone size: -
V gene: TRBV7-9
D gene: -
CDR3 DNA: TGTGCCAGCAGCCTATCCTACGAGCAGTACTTC
CDR3 protein: CASSLSYEQYF

J gene: TRBJ2-7
clone size: once
V gene: TRBV28
D gene: -
CDR3 DNA: TGTGCCAGCAGCCCAGGTTGGGGGGACAATCCCTACGAGCAGTACTTC
CDR3 protein: CASSPGWGDNPYEQYF

J gene: TRBJ1-2
clone size: -
V gene: TRBV27
D gene: -
CDR3 DNA: TGTGCCACCCGCGCCGGGGGCAGTGGCTATGGCTACACCTTC
CDR3 protein: CATRAGGSGYGYTF

J gene: TRBJ2-7
clone size: -
V gene: TRBV6-1
D gene: TRBD1
CDR3 DNA: TGTGCCAGCAGTGAATTCCCCGGGACAGGGAGCTACTACGAGCAGTACTTC
CDR3 protein: CASSEFPGTGSYYEQYF

J gene: TRBJ2-7
clone size: -
V gene: TRBV6-5
D gene: -
CDR3 DNA: TGTGCCAGCAGTTACTCCCGGGACACCTTGTTTCTTGGGCAGTACTTC
CDR3 protein: CASSYSRDTLFLGQYF

J gene: TRBJ2-6
clone size: -
V gene: TRBV5-1
D gene: -
CDR3 DNA: TGCGCCAGCAGCTCAAAGAGCTCTGGGGCCAACGTCCTGACTTTC
CDR3 protein: CASSSKSSGANVLTF

J gene: TRBJ2-1
clone size: -
V gene: TRBV27
D gene: -
CDR3 DNA: TGTGCCAGCAGCCCAGGACCTTACAATGAGCAGTTCTTC
CDR3 protein: CASSPGPYNEQFF

J gene: TRBJ1-5
clone size: -
V gene: TRBV19
D gene: -
CDR3 DNA: TGTGCCAGTCGAGTGGACAGCAATCAGCCCCAGCATTTT
CDR3 protein: CASRVDSNQPQHF

J gene: TRBJ2-1
clone size: -
V gene: TRBV5-6
D gene: -
CDR3 DNA: TGTGCCAGCAGCCAACAGGGATTTTCCTACAATGAGCAGTTCTTC
CDR3 protein: CASSQQGFSYNEQFF

J gene: TRBJ2-3
clone size: -
V gene: TRBV14
D gene: TRBD2
CDR3 DNA: TGTGCCAGCAGCCAACTAGCGGGGGGGCCCACAGATACGCAGTATTTT
CDR3 protein: CASSQLAGGPTDTQYF

J gene: TRBJ1-1
clone size: -
V gene: TRBV6-5
D gene: -
CDR3 DNA: TGTGCCAGCAGTTACAAACGGGACACTGAAGCTTTCTTT
CDR3 protein: CASSYKRDTEAFF

J gene: TRBJ2-7
clone size: -
V gene: TRBV7-8
D gene: -
CDR3 DNA: TGTGCCAGCGGGCAGGGGAGATTCTACGAGCAGTACTTC
CDR3 protein: CASGQGRFYEQYF

J gene: TRBJ2-1
clone size: -
V gene: TRBV5-6
D gene: TRBD2
CDR3 DNA: TGTGCCAGCAGCTTGGTGGGTAGCGGGGATGAGCAGTTCTTC
CDR3 protein: CASSLVGSGDEQFF

J gene: TRBJ1-2
clone size: -
V gene: TRBV28
D gene: TRBD1
CDR3 DNA: TGTGCCAGCAGGACCGGGACAGGGGGCTTTGGCTACACCTTC
CDR3 protein: CASRTGTGGFGYTF

J gene: TRBJ1-1
clone size: -
V gene: TRBV27
D gene: TRBD1
CDR3 DNA: TGTGCCAGCAGTCAGGACAGGCGAATGAACACTGAAGCTTTCTTT
CDR3 protein: CASSQDRRMNTEAFF

J gene: TRBJ2-7
clone size: -
V gene: TRBV5-6
D gene: -
CDR3 DNA: TGTGCCAGCAGCTTGGGGGTCAGGTCGGACTACGAGCAGTACTTC
CDR3 protein: CASSLGVRSDYEQYF